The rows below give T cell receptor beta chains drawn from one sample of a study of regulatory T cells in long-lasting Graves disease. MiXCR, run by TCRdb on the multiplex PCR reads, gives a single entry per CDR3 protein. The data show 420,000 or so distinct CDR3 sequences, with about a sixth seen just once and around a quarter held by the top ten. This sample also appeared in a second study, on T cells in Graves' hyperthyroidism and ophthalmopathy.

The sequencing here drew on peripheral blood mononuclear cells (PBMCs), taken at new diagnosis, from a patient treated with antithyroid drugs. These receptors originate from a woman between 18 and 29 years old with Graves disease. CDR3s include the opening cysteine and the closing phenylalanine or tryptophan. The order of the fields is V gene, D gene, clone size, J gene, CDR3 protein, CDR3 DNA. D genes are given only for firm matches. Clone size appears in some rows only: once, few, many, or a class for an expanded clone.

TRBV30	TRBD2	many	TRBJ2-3	CAWTGLAGADTQYF	TGTGCCTGGACCGGACTAGCGGGCGCAGATACGCAGTATTTT
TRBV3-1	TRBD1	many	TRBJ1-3	CASSLQGQSSSGNTIYF	TGTGCCAGCAGCCTTCAGGGACAGTCTAGCTCTGGAAACACCATATATTTT
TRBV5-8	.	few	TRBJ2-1	CASSPAPAADNEQFF	TGTGCCAGCAGTCCCGCTCCGGCGGCTGACAATGAGCAGTTCTTC
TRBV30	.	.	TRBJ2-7	CAWASGPVLGRIYEQYF	TGTGCCTGGGCAAGCGGGCCTGTCCTTGGCAGGATCTACGAGCAGTACTTC
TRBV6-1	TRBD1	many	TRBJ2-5	CASGRDREETQYF	TGTGCCAGCGGACGGGACAGGGAAGAGACCCAGTACTTC
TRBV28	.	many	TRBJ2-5	CASSFSGPTRGTQYF	TGTGCCAGCAGTTTTTCAGGGCCCACCCGTGGGACCCAGTACTTC
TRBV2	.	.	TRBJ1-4	CASGFRQALSEKLFF	TGTGCCAGCGGATTTAGACAGGCCCTCAGTGAAAAACTGTTTTTT
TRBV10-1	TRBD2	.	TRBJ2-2	CASSGTRTSGRGGELFF	TGCGCCAGCAGTGGAACGCGGACTAGCGGGAGAGGTGGGGAGCTGTTTTTT
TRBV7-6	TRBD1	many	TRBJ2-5	CASSLRWDRAETQYF	TGTGCCAGCAGCTTACGTTGGGACAGGGCGGAGACCCAGTACTTC
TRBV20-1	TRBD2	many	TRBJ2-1	CSAGTSGAPVSYNEQFF	TGCAGTGCAGGGACTAGCGGGGCCCCTGTTTCCTACAATGAGCAGTTCTTC
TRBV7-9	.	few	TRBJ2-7	CASSLGLGRGGSYEQYF	TGTGCCAGCAGCTTAGGGTTAGGCAGGGGCGGATCCTACGAGCAGTACTTC
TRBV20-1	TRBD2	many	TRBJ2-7	CSARYRLAASYEQYF	TGCAGTGCTAGATACAGACTAGCGGCCTCCTACGAGCAGTACTTC
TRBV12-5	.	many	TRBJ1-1	CASGLVGARGTEAFF	TGTGCTAGTGGTTTGGTGGGGGCGCGGGGCACTGAAGCTTTCTTT
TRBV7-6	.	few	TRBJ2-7	CASSFAGGEQYF	TGTGCCAGCAGCTTTGCCGGAGGCGAGCAGTACTTC
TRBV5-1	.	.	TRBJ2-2	CASTSGTPGTGELFF	TGCGCCAGCACGTCCGGGACCCCAGGCACCGGGGAGCTGTTTTTT
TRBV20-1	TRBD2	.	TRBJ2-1	CSARRLAGGLYNEQFF	TGCAGTGCTAGACGACTAGCGGGGGGCCTATACAATGAGCAGTTCTTC
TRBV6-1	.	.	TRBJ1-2	CASKGVRYTF	TGTGCCAGCAAGGGCGTGCGCTACACCTTC
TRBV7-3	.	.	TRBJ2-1	CASSLILAGYNEQSF	TGTGCCAGCAGCTTAATTCTAGCAGGTTACAATGAGCAGTCCTTC
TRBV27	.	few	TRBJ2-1	CASSVRLGEQFF	TGTGCCAGCAGTGTCAGACTAGGGGAGCAGTTCTTC
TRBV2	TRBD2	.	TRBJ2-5	CASSEALLAGGSGETQYF	TGTGCCAGCAGTGAAGCGCTTCTAGCGGGAGGGAGTGGAGAGACCCAGTACTTC
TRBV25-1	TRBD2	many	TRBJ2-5	CASSDLPGLAGGPGETQYF	TGTGCCAGCAGTGACCTCCCGGGACTAGCGGGAGGGCCGGGAGAGACCCAGTACTTC
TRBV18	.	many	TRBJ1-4	CASSPAGSTNEKLFF	TGTGCCAGCTCACCGGCAGGGAGCACTAATGAAAAACTGTTTTTT
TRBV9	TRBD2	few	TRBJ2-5	CASSVAPRAGGSETQYF	TGTGCCAGCAGCGTAGCCCCTAGAGCGGGAGGTTCGGAGACCCAGTACTTC
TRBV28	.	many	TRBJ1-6	CASSPSTQGNSPLHF	TGTGCCAGCAGCCCCTCCACGCAGGGGAATTCACCCCTCCACTTT
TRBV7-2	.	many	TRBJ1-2	CASSYRGQIYYGYTF	TGTGCCAGCAGCTACCGAGGACAGATATACTATGGCTACACCTTC
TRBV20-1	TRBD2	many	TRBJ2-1	CSADGLVDNEQFF	TGCAGTGCCGACGGACTAGTTGACAATGAGCAGTTCTTC
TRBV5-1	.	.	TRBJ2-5	CASNPGHQETQYF	TGCGCCAGCAATCCGGGACACCAAGAGACCCAGTACTTC
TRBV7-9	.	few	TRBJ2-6	CASSFSQGRGANVLTF	TGTGCCAGCAGCTTCTCTCAGGGGAGAGGGGCCAACGTCCTGACTTTC